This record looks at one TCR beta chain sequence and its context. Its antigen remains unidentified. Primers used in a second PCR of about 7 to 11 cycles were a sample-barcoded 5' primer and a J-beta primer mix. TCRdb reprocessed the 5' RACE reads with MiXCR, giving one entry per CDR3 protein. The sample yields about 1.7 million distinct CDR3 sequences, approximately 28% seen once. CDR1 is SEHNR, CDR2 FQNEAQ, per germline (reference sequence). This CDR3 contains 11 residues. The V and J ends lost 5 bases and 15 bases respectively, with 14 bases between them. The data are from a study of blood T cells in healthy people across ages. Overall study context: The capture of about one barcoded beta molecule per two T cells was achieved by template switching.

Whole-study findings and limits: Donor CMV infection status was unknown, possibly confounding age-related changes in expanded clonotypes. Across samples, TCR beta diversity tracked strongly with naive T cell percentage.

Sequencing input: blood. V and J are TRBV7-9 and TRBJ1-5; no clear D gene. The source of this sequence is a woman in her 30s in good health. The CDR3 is CASSRRAPGHF. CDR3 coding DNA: TGTGCCAGCAGCCGTCGGGCCCCCGGGCATTTT.